What follows are 12 T cell receptor beta chains derived from one specimen sequenced in a study of response to subunit inactivated influenza vaccine. TCRdb re-analysed the RT-PCR reads in MiXCR, keeping a single row per CDR3 protein. The sample has 500,000 or so distinct CDR3 sequences; 16% are singletons. Sample: CD4+ T cells sorted from PBMCs, taken less than 30 months after vaccination. These receptors all come from a man between 50 and 69 years old who received an inactivated influenza vaccine.

V and J are TRBV12-3 or TRBV12-4 and TRBJ2-1; D remains unclear. The CDR3 has 15 amino acids. Trimming removed 2 bases at V and 5 bases at J, with 13 bases between. In nucleotides, the CDR3 is TGTGCCAGCAGTTTACGTCAACAGAGCAACAATGAGCAGTTCTTC. Translation gives CASSLRQQSNNEQFF.

This clonotype was seen ten or more times. The chain couples TRBV7-2 to TRBJ2-7, with 11 bases that match TRBD1. CDR1 SGHTA and CDR2 FQGNSA come from the germline V gene. Trimming took 6 bases from V and 7 from J; bases not matched to a gene: 8. The CDR3 loop spans 14 amino acids. The CDR3 sequence: CASRPGTGGVEQYF. The DNA for the CDR3 is TGTGCCAGCAGACCCGGGACAGGGGGAGTGGAGCAGTACTTC.

This clonotype has only a few counts. The chain employs TRBV20-1 and TRBJ1-1; 9 bases agree with TRBD1. The CDR3 length is 14 residues. The V gene end was trimmed by 3 bases and the J gene end by 6 bases; junction bases not matched to a gene: 8. Germline V lookup: CDR1 DFQATT, CDR2 SNEGSKA (reference sequence). Here the CDR3 DNA reads TGCAGTGCTAGGCCCCCGGACAGGGGCGCTGAAGCTTTCTTT. This codes for CSARPPDRGAEAFF.

CDR3 bases: TGCAGTGCTAGAGAAGGGGAGACTGGGGCCAACGTCCTGACTTTC. Translating it yields CSAREGETGANVLTF. The rearrangement links TRBV20-1 to TRBJ2-6, with D perhaps being TRBD1 or TRBD2 (5 bases each). The CDR3 loop spans 15 amino acids. CDR1 DFQATT and CDR2 SNEGSKA come from the germline V gene (reference sequence). V lost 0 bases and J lost 2, with 8 bases in between.

This chain joins TRBV20-1 and TRBJ2-1; perhaps TRBD2 as D (7 bases). This CDR3 region has 14 residues. Trimming removed 3 bases at V and 9 bases at J, with 18 bases between. The germline CDR1 and CDR2 sequences are DFQATT and SNEGSKA (reference sequence). The CDR3 loop is CSASLSSGGGEQFF. The DNA for the CDR3 is TGCAGTGCTAGTTTGTCTAGCGGAGGGGGTGAGCAGTTCTTC.

This clonotype was seen only a few times. This chain uses TRBV24-1 with TRBJ1-1; no firm D call. The germline V gene encodes CDR1 KGHDR and CDR2 SFDVKD. The V end was cut by 10 bases, the J end by 1 base, with 12 bases between. There are 13 residues in the CDR3. DNA of the CDR3: TGTGCCACTCGCGGGTCCGGGAACACTGAAGCTTTCTTT. Translating gives CATRGSGNTEAFF.

A few counts support this clonotype. The chain recombines TRBV3-1 with TRBJ2-7; D remains ambiguous. CDR1 LGHDT and CDR2 YNNKEL come from the germline V gene (reference sequence). Between the trimmed V and J ends, which lost 3 bases and 6 bases, there was a span of 9 bases. The CDR3 loop spans 12 amino acids. CDR3 residues: CASSQLAGEQYF. The DNA for the CDR3 is TGTGCCAGCAGCCAGTTAGCTGGCGAGCAGTACTTC.

This clonotype was found many times. This chain joins TRBV7-3 and TRBJ1-1; D is unresolved. CDR3 length equals 13 residues. Germline loops: CDR1 SGHTA, CDR2 FQGTGA. The germline V and J ends were trimmed by 2 bases and 7 bases, with 11 bases remaining between them. In DNA form, the CDR3 reads TGTGCCAGCAGCTTAGAAAATTTCAGTGAAGCTTTCTTT. This translates into CASSLENFSEAFF.

CDR3 sequence: CASSHLWTEAFF. CDR3 nucleotides: TGTGCCAGCAGCCATCTATGGACTGAAGCTTTCTTT. This chain connects TRBV3-1 to TRBJ1-1; D is undetermined. CDR1 and CDR2 from the germline V gene are LGHDT and YNNKEL (reference sequence). The CDR3 spans 12 residues. V was trimmed by 3 bases and J by 5 bases, leaving 7 bases between them.

J is TRBJ2-1 and V is TRBV20-1; D is possibly TRBD2 (6 bases). V lost 4 bases and J lost 2, with 12 bases in between. Per the germline V gene, CDR1 is DFQATT and CDR2 is SNEGSKA (reference sequence). CDR3 length: 14 amino acids. Written as DNA, the CDR3 is TGCAGTGCTATTCCCAGGGAGGCCTACAATGAGCAGTTCTTC. Protein: CSAIPREAYNEQFF.

This clonotype has only a few counts. The chain combines TRBV23-1 with TRBJ1-5; tentative D call: TRBD1 (6 bases). TRBV23-1 is an ORF; its function is uncertain. This CDR3 has 15 residues. V lost 6 bases, J lost 2 bases, and 14 bases lay in between. The CDR3 spells CASRGRGEGNQPQHF. DNA for the CDR3: TGCGCCAGCAGGGGCAGGGGAGAGGGCAATCAGCCCCAGCATTTT.

The chain couples TRBV18 to TRBJ2-2; D remains ambiguous. This CDR3 spans 16 amino acids. Deletions cut 6 bases from V and 1 base from J, with 15 bases between. Germline V gene sequence: CDR1 KGHSH, CDR2 LQKENI. Here the CDR3 reads CASSRPLRQNTGELFF. Here the CDR3 DNA reads TGTGCCAGCTCGCGTCCTCTGCGGCAGAACACCGGGGAGCTGTTTTTT.